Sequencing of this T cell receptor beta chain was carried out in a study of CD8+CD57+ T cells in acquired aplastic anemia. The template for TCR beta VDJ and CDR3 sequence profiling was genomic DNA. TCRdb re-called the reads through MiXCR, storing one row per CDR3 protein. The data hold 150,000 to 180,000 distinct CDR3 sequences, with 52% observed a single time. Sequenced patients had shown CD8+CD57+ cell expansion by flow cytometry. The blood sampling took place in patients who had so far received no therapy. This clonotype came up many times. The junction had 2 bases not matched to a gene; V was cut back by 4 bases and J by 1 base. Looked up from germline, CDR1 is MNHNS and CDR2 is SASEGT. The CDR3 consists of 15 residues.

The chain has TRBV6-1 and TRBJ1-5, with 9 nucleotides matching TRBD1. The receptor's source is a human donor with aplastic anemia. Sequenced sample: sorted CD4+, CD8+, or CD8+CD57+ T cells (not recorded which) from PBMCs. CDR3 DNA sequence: TGTGCCAGCAGTGGGGACAGGGTAAGCAATCAGCCCCAGCATTTT. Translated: CASSGDRVSNQPQHF.